This record covers a single T cell receptor beta chain. The data are from a study of tumor-infiltrating lymphocytes in primary liver carcinoma. Blood RNA originated from unsorted whole blood, with germline DNA additionally extracted. A constant-region primer served to make TCR beta cDNA from 500 to 550 ng total RNA. ARM-PCR, slightly modified, supplied the TCR beta libraries through three nested multiplex PCR rounds. TCRdb re-called the multiplex PCR reads through MiXCR, storing one row per CDR3 protein. The table records a few hundred thousand distinct CDR3 sequences, 45% to 70% of them present only once. The sample consisted of peripheral blood. The receptor was isolated from a woman aged 25 to 39 with primary liver carcinoma and hepatitis B virus infection.

The CDR3 nucleotides read TGTGCCAGCAGCCGGGACAGGGGAGAGACCCAGTACTTC. Its protein product is CASSRDRGETQYF. The genes are TRBV12-3 or TRBV12-4 and TRBJ2-5; 10 bases match TRBD1. Losses at the gene ends were 6 bases for V and 4 bases for J; bases not matched to a gene: 2. This CDR3 is 13 amino acids long.